The 21 T cell receptor beta chains reported below all come from one sample, sequenced in a study of post-analysis software for immune sequencing data. The TCR beta cDNA libraries carried unique molecular identifiers. TCRdb re-derived calls from the PCR reads in MiXCR, one entry per CDR3 protein. This sample yields hundreds of thousands of distinct CDR3 sequences, of which approximately 53% are seen a single time; around 4.5% belongs to the top ten. For these TCRs, the target antigens are not known. General study results and limits: Controls had lower frequencies than patients of about 5 TRBV segments, which included TRBV5-6, TRBV5-1 and TRBV20-1.

Sequences were obtained from blood. The source is a girl aged 5-17 years with multiple sclerosis.

The chain employs TRBV7-3 and TRBJ2-1; D tentatively reads TRBD1 or TRBD2 (6 bases each). The DNA end favors TRBJ2-7, so the J call may be wrong. The CDR3 is 14 amino acids. Germline lookup yields CDR1 SGHTA and CDR2 FQGTGA. DNA of the CDR3: TGTGCCAGCAGCTTAGTCTGGGGGGACAATGAGCAGTACTTC. Its protein product is CASSLVWGDNEQYF.

The chain is built from TRBV7-9 and TRBJ2-5, with a possible D match to TRBD2 (5 bases). With the DNA end fitting TRBJ2-7 better, the J assignment may be wrong. Germline CDR1 SEHNR, CDR2 FQNEAQ (reference sequence). This CDR3 is 15 amino acids long. CDR3 region: CASSPPGKATYEQYF. DNA of the CDR3: TGTGCCAGCAGCCCGCCGGGGAAGGCGACCTACGAGCAGTACTTC.

The sample holds a few counts of this clonotype. The DNA of the CDR3 is TGCGCCAGCAGCTTACTATCGAGCTCCTACAATGAGCAGTTCTTC. It encodes CASSLLSSSYNEQFF. This rearrangement joins TRBV5-1 to TRBJ2-1; D remains ambiguous. Germline-derived CDR1 and CDR2 are SGHRS and YFSETQ. The CDR3 is made up of 15 amino acids. The ends were cut back, 2 bases at V and 0 bases at J, with 9 bases in the middle.

This rearrangement joins TRBV20-1 to TRBJ2-1; D is ambiguous. V dropped 5 bases and J dropped 4 bases, with 9 bases sitting between them. This CDR3 has 12 residues. Germline V gene data show CDR1 as DFQATT and CDR2 as SNEGSKA (reference sequence). CDR3: CSAPELYNEQFF. For the CDR3, the DNA is TGCAGTGCTCCGGAACTTTACAATGAGCAGTTCTTC.

This clonotype was detected a few times. The chain couples TRBV7-2 to TRBJ2-5; TRBD1 matches at 8 bases. The CDR3 covers 16 residues. Germline V gives CDR1 SGHTA, CDR2 FQGNSA. V gave up 4 bases and J gave up 5 bases; unmatched junction bases: 12. CDR3 bases: TGTGCCAGCAGCTCCCGGACAGGGATCGGTTTGGAGACCCAGTACTTC. Protein product: CASSSRTGIGLETQYF. The full variable domain, in which reference TRBV7-2 and TRBJ2-5 provide the parts outside the CDR3, is GAGVSQSPSNKVTEKGKDVELRCDPISGHTALYWYRQSLGQGLEFLIYFQGNSAPDKSGLPSDRFSAERTGGSVSTLTIQRTQQEDSAVYLCASSSRTGIGLETQYFGPGTRLLVL.

V is TRBV4-1 and J is TRBJ2-7; 8 positions match TRBD2. V shed 4 bases, J shed 7 bases, and the junction held 6 bases outside the gene matches. This CDR3 region has 13 residues. Germline loops: CDR1 MGHRA, CDR2 YSYEKL. CDR3 loop: CASSPSRGGEQYF. CDR3 in DNA: TGCGCCAGCAGCCCCTCCCGGGGGGGAGAGCAGTACTTC.

V usage is TRBV24-1 and J usage is TRBJ2-1; D possibly matches TRBD1 or TRBD2 (5 bases each). Germline CDR1 KGHDR, CDR2 SFDVKD. The V end was cut by 5 bases, the J end by 8 bases, with 24 bases between. This CDR3 is 17 amino acids long. For the CDR3, the DNA is TGTGCCACCAGTGTCGGCAGGTGGGACGCACGGGGCGATGAGCAGTTCTTC. Protein product: CATSVGRWDARGDEQFF.

Only a few counts were recorded for this clonotype. The rearrangement links TRBV7-9 to TRBJ1-1; TRBD1 agrees at 8 bases. Germline lookup yields CDR1 SEHNR and CDR2 FQNEAQ (reference sequence). V lost 6 bases to trimming and J lost 5 bases; unmatched junction nucleotides: 8. The CDR3 is 14 residues long. The CDR3 region has the DNA TGTGCCAGCAGGCCTAGACAGGGGCATACTGAAGCTTTCTTT. As protein: CASRPRQGHTEAFF. The variable domain in full, completed from reference TRBV7-9 and TRBJ1-1, reads DTGVSQNPRHKITKRGQNVTFRCDPISEHNRLYWYRQTLGQGPEFLTYFQNEAQLEKSRLLSDRFSAERPKGSFSTLEIQRTEQGDSAMYLCASRPRQGHTEAFFGQGTRLTVV.

This clonotype was seen a single time. The genes are TRBV7-9 and TRBJ2-7, with TRBD2 as a possible D gene (5 bases). Germline lookup yields CDR1 SEHNR and CDR2 FQNEAQ (reference sequence). The CDR3 sequence is 16 residues long. With 3 bases removed from V and 0 bases from J, the gap between germline ends came to 15 bases. CDR3 in DNA: TGTGCCAGCAGCTTCCCAAGTAGCGAGCCCTCCTACGAGCAGTACTTC. It encodes CASSFPSSEPSYEQYF.

This clonotype appeared a few times. The genes are TRBV20-1 and TRBJ1-6; no clear D. V was pared by 2 bases and J by 0 bases, with 11 bases between. Per the germline V gene, CDR1 is DFQATT and CDR2 is SNEGSKA (reference sequence). This CDR3 has 16 residues. The CDR3 DNA is TGCAGTGCTAGAAAGCCAGGCAGCTCCTATAATTCACCCCTCCACTTT. The encoded protein is CSARKPGSSYNSPLHF.

This chain joins TRBV7-2 and TRBJ2-4, with 11 bases fitting TRBD2. This CDR3 is 18 amino acids long. Germline V lookup: CDR1 SGHTA, CDR2 FQGNSA. After removal of 4 bases from V and 1 base from J, the junction contained 9 bases not matched to a gene. CDR3 loop: CASSSLPIAGGAKNIQYF. DNA of the CDR3: TGTGCCAGCAGCTCCCTTCCGATAGCGGGGGGGGCCAAAAACATTCAGTACTTC.

This clonotype showed up just a few times. CDR3: CSARDPKRADYNEQFF. CDR3 nucleotide sequence: TGCAGTGCTAGAGACCCTAAGAGGGCCGATTACAATGAGCAGTTCTTC. The rearrangement links TRBV20-1 to TRBJ2-1; D might be TRBD2 (5 bases). The CDR3 sequence is 16 residues long. V shed 0 bases and J shed 4 bases, with 16 bases lying between them. Looked up from germline, CDR1 is DFQATT and CDR2 is SNEGSKA (reference sequence).

The CDR3 loop is CASSLQTGLGQYF. The CDR3 nucleotides are TGTGCCAGCAGTCTACAAACAGGGTTGGGGCAGTACTTC. The genes are TRBV12-3 or TRBV12-4 and TRBJ2-4; the D gene is possibly TRBD1 (6 bases). The CDR3 is made up of 13 amino acids. V shed 5 bases and J shed 13 bases, with 18 bases lying between them.

The J gene is TRBJ2-7, the V gene TRBV20-1; TRBD2 is a possible D gene (6 bases). The ends were cut back, 4 bases at V and 5 bases at J, with 21 bases in the middle. The CDR3 spans 15 residues. Germline V gene lookup returns CDR1 DFQATT and CDR2 SNEGSKA (reference sequence). This CDR3 is CSATRLVSSSHEQYF. CDR3 in DNA: TGCAGTGCTACCCGACTAGTCTCATCTTCGCACGAGCAGTACTTC.

In its sample, this clonotype was seen once. One end of the junction is discordant with germline, which a read error may explain. The chain joins TRBV7-8 to TRBJ1-4; the D is unclear. Germline values: CDR1 SGHVS, CDR2 FQNEAQ. The CDR3 is 14 residues long. The CDR3 spells CASSPTVVNERLFF. CDR3 nucleotide sequence: TGTGCCAGCAGCCCAACAGTAGTCAATGAAAGACTGTTTTTT.

Comments on this clonotype: One end of the junction is discordant with germline, which a read error may explain. The gene calls are TRBV18 and TRBJ2-1, with 7 bases lining up with TRBD2. The CDR3 is made up of 11 amino acids. Germline CDR1 is KGHSH and CDR2 is LQKENI. The CDR3, as DNA: TGTGCCAGCTCACCAAGGCGGGAGCAGGTCTTC. This encodes CASSPRREQVF. The whole variable domain, filled in from reference TRBV18 and TRBJ2-1, reads NAGVMQNPRHLVRRRGQEARLRCSPMKGHSHVYWYRQLPEEGLKFMVYLQKENIIDESGMPKERFSAEFPKEGPSILRIQQVVRGDSAAYFCASSPRREQVFGPGTRLTVL.

This clonotype was picked up a small number of times. This sequence joins TRBV7-6 and TRBJ2-7; TRBD2 matches 8 bases. CDR1 is SGHVS and CDR2 is FNYEAQ in the germline V gene. There are 16 residues in the CDR3. V lost 0 bases, J lost 1 base, and 5 bases stayed unmatched. In DNA, the CDR3 is TGTGCCAGCAGCTTAGCGAGCGGGAGTTATTCCTACGAGCAGTACTTC. Translated: CASSLASGSYSYEQYF.

The genes are TRBV6-1 and TRBJ1-2; D remains unclear. Trimming stripped 1 base from V and 7 bases from J, with 10 bases between. CDR1 is MNHNS and CDR2 is SASEGT in the germline V gene. CDR3 length: 13 residues. CDR3: CASSEVRALGYTF. CDR3 in DNA: TGTGCCAGCAGTGAAGTAAGGGCCCTTGGCTACACCTTC.

In this sample, this clonotype turned up a few times. The chain carries TRBV12-3 or TRBV12-4 and TRBJ1-1; 10 bases match TRBD1. The V and J ends lost 7 bases and 7 bases, in that order; junction bases with no gene match: 6. The CDR3 totals 13 residues. CDR3 DNA: TGTGCCAGCATCCAGACAGGGGGCTTTGAAGCTTTCTTT. Its protein product is CASIQTGGFEAFF.

The J gene is TRBJ2-7, the V gene TRBV10-3; the D gene is possibly TRBD1 (6 bases). The J call is uncertain, as TRBJ2-1 better fits the DNA end. The germline V gene has CDR1 ENHRY and CDR2 SYGVKD. The CDR3 contains 13 residues. The CDR3 DNA reads as TGTGCCATCAGTGACACAGGGTTACTTGAGCAGTTCTTC. It translates to CAISDTGLLEQFF.

The table lists this clonotype with a few counts. J is TRBJ2-6 and V is TRBV7-2; unclear D gene. The CDR3 covers 15 residues. The germline V gene encodes CDR1 SGHTA and CDR2 FQGNSA. The V end lost 5 bases, the J end lost 1 base, and 9 bases lay between the germline ends. The CDR3, as DNA: TGTGCCAGCAGCGGGCGTTCTTCTGGGGCCAACGTCCTGACTTTC. Amino acid sequence: CASSGRSSGANVLTF.